These 29 T cell receptor beta chains share one sample of origin, sequenced in a study of T cells expressing NK-cell markers (dated by TCRdb to 2018 to 2020). Library construction relied on 5' RACE. The data were produced on an Illumina HiSeq 2000. Each CDR3 protein sequence appears as one entry after TCRdb reprocessed the reads, and no DNA is included. The table of this sample itemizes 160,000 or so distinct CDR3 sequences. The ten largest clones take up roughly 18% of the sample. Sequenced sample: blood T cells: a sorted CD56 or NKG2C T cell subset, CD4+ or CD8+ T cells, or bulk PBMC T cells (not recorded which). All receptors come from a woman aged 18 to 75 in good health.

V and J are TRBV10-3 and TRBJ1-2; the D call from TCRdb, TRBD1, cannot be confirmed without DNA. The CDR3 loop spans 15 amino acids. From germline, CDR1 is ENHRY and CDR2 SYGVKD. The CDR3 region is CAISEPQDRVKGYTF.

The genes are TRBV12-3 or TRBV12-4 and TRBJ2-3. The CDR3 spans 15 residues. CDR3 residues: CASSFRASGTDTQYF.

The rearrangement joins TRBV12-3 or TRBV12-4 to TRBJ2-7; TCRdb calls TRBD2, which cannot be checked without DNA. This CDR3 comprises 13 residues. The CDR3 reads CASSLLALYEQYF.

The chain uses TRBV2 and TRBJ2-3; the TCRdb call, TRBD1, lacks DNA for checking. Germline-derived CDR1 and CDR2 are SNHLY and FYNNEI. This CDR3 spans 15 amino acids. CDR3 sequence: CASSTTGVGTDTQYF.

The chain couples TRBV10-3 to TRBJ1-4; TCRdb selects TRBD1, and the lack of DNA leaves this call unchecked. This CDR3 has 14 residues. CDR1 and CDR2 (germline): ENHRY, SYGVKD. The CDR3 loop reads CAIGPTGNLEKLFF.

The J gene is TRBJ1-5, the V gene TRBV5-1; the D call from TCRdb, TRBD1, cannot be confirmed without DNA. This CDR3 contains 15 residues. Germline assignment: CDR1 SGHRS and CDR2 YFSETQ. The CDR3: CASSPGTANNQPQHF.

V and J are TRBV14 and TRBJ2-5; absent DNA, TCRdb's TRBD1 call cannot be checked. The CDR3 is 16 amino acids. Germline V gives CDR1 SGHDN, CDR2 FVKESK. This chain's CDR3 is CASSQLGTGTQETQYF.

The chain is built from TRBV12-5 and TRBJ2-1. Germline V gene sequence: CDR1 LGHNT, CDR2 FRNRAP. The CDR3 totals 11 residues. The CDR3 protein is CASAWHNEQFF.

The rearrangement joins TRBV5-1 to TRBJ2-1; the TCRdb call, TRBD2, lacks DNA for checking. The CDR3 contains 16 residues. CDR1 is SGHRS, CDR2 YFSETQ, per germline. CDR3 protein: CASRPGGTPSYNEQFF.

The gene calls are TRBV5-1 and TRBJ2-7; TCRdb designates TRBD2, a call that cannot be tested without DNA. The CDR3 consists of 14 residues. Germline V gene lookup returns CDR1 SGHRS and CDR2 YFSETQ. The CDR3 sequence is CASAPGLDPYEQYF.

The CDR3 sequence: CASTMRTVNGNTIYF. The chain is built from TRBV6-1 and TRBJ1-3. The germline CDR1 and CDR2 sequences are MNHNS and SASEGT. The CDR3 runs to 15 residues.

V is TRBV7-2 and J is TRBJ2-1; TCRdb picks TRBD2, but there is no DNA to check that call. Germline-derived CDR1 and CDR2 are SGHTA and FQGNSA. The CDR3 spans 15 residues. CDR3 sequence reads: CASSAERGGYNEQFF.

V gene TRBV30 combines with J gene TRBJ2-1; TCRdb picks TRBD1, but there is no DNA to check that call. The germline gives CDR1 GTSNPN, CDR2 SVGIG (reference sequence). The CDR3 runs to 15 residues. CDR3 residues: CAWSRTGGSYNEQFF. Full variable domain (outside the CDR3, taken from reference TRBV30 and TRBJ2-1): SQTIHQWPATLVQPVGSPLSLECTVEGTSNPNLYWYRQAAGRGLQLLFYSVGIGQISSEVPQNLSASRPQDRQFILSSKKLLLSDSGFYLCAWSRTGGSYNEQFFGPGTRLTVL.

The V gene is TRBV5-6, the J gene TRBJ1-6; without DNA, the TCRdb call of TRBD1 cannot be checked. CDR1 and CDR2 from the germline V gene are SGHDT and YYEEEE. CDR3 length: 14 amino acids. The CDR3 sequence: CASSLRSVQSPLHF.

This chain joins TRBV12-3 or TRBV12-4 and TRBJ1-1; TCRdb's assignment of TRBD1 cannot be checked, as there is no DNA. This CDR3 is built from 13 residues. CDR3 region: CASSSQGFTEAFF.

The rearrangement joins TRBV12-3 or TRBV12-4 to TRBJ2-7; TCRdb picks TRBD2, but there is no DNA to check that call. The CDR3 runs 17 residues. CDR3 region: CASSRRAGPSSSYEQYF.

The chain has TRBV7-9 and TRBJ1-1; TCRdb outputs TRBD1, but without DNA this stays unchecked. The CDR3 extends over 14 amino acids. The germline CDR1 and CDR2 sequences are SEHNR and FQNEAQ (reference sequence). CDR3 residues: CASSRTTANTEAFF.

The chain is built from TRBV4-2 and TRBJ2-6; TCRdb proposes TRBD2, but this gene call is untestable without DNA. Germline lookup yields CDR1 LGHNA and CDR2 YNFKEQ. This CDR3 has 19 residues. CDR3 residues: CASSQDRRPGGYGANVLTF.

V usage is TRBV11-2 and J usage is TRBJ2-3; TCRdb's D call, TRBD2, is unchecked because there is no DNA. Germline V lookup: CDR1 SGHAT, CDR2 FQNNGV. CDR3 length equals 16 residues. CDR3 loop: CASSPLLGGTTDTQYF.

The CDR3 is CSVLEGPTYEQYF. The chain has TRBV29-1 and TRBJ2-7; TCRdb picks TRBD2, but there is no DNA to check that call. The CDR3 extends over 13 amino acids. From germline, CDR1 is SQVTM and CDR2 ANQGSEA.

The chain recombines TRBV10-3 with TRBJ2-5; as DNA is missing, the TRBD1 call by TCRdb cannot be tested. The CDR3 covers 13 residues. CDR1 and CDR2 (germline): ENHRY, SYGVKD. CDR3 in amino acids: CAISGTDQETQYF.

V is TRBV20-1 and J is TRBJ2-7; TCRdb designates TRBD2, a call that cannot be tested without DNA. In germline, CDR1 is DFQATT, CDR2 SNEGSKA (reference sequence). The CDR3 runs 17 residues. The CDR3 is CSARATSGRAKVHEQYF.

The J gene is TRBJ1-1, the V gene TRBV29-1. CDR1 SQVTM and CDR2 ANQGSEA come from the germline V gene. The CDR3 consists of 13 residues. CDR3 sequence: CSVEGQMNTEAFF. The full variable domain, its missing parts supplied by reference TRBV29-1 and TRBJ1-1, is SAVISQKPSRDICQRGTSLTIQCQVDSQVTMMFWYRQQPGQSLTLIATANQGSEATYESGFVIDKFPISRPNLTFSTLTVSNMSPEDSSIYLCSVEGQMNTEAFFGQGTRLTVV.

The gene calls are TRBV7-9 and TRBJ2-1; TCRdb proposes TRBD1, but this gene call is untestable without DNA. The CDR3 contains 13 residues. The V gene's germline CDR1 is SEHNR and CDR2 FQNEAQ (reference sequence). The CDR3 sequence: CASSLATGNEQFF.

The chain carries TRBV18 and TRBJ2-1; the D gene TCRdb calls, TRBD1, cannot be checked with no DNA. Germline V gives CDR1 KGHSH, CDR2 LQKENI. The CDR3 sequence is 15 residues long. The CDR3 reads CASSPPDRGANEQFF.

CDR3 residues: CASSLGVSNTEAFF. The rearrangement uses TRBV5-6 and TRBJ1-1. The CDR3 length is 14 residues. Germline V gene data show CDR1 as SGHDT and CDR2 as YYEEEE.

The V and J genes are TRBV12-3 or TRBV12-4 and TRBJ1-5; TCRdb lists TRBD1, though no DNA is available to test this call. This CDR3 region has 15 residues. CDR3 amino acids: CASSLYGTENQPQHF.

The rearrangement links TRBV5-5 to TRBJ2-5; the D call from TCRdb, TRBD1, cannot be confirmed without DNA. CDR1 and CDR2 from the germline V gene are SGHKS and YYEKEE (reference sequence). This CDR3 region has 14 residues. CDR3: CASSPLGQQETQYF.

The genes are TRBV5-1 and TRBJ1-5; the D call of TRBD1 rests on TCRdb alone, since no DNA is present to check it. CDR3 length equals 17 residues. Germline lookup yields CDR1 SGHRS and CDR2 YFSETQ. CDR3 protein: CASSPGTGVYSNQPQHF.